This T cell receptor beta chain was sequenced for a study of read filtering for tumor transcriptome and immune sequencing. Study at large: Revised staging placed roughly 8 patients in R-ISS I, 15 to 20 in II, 6 or 7 in III.

There are many counts of this clonotype. V was shortened by 4 bases and J by 10 bases, with 15 bases between the two germline ends. Germline assignment: CDR1 SGHRS and CDR2 YFSETQ. The CDR3 consists of 13 residues. From roughly 400 ng of RNA, a library with molecular barcoded alpha/delta and beta/gamma adaptors was made. MiXCR was run by TCRdb on the reads, yielding one entry per CDR3 protein. This repertoire shows tens of thousands of distinct CDR3 sequences, approximately 18% found once; its top ten account for roughly 14%. V gene TRBV5-1 combines with J gene TRBJ2-1; D gene ambiguous. Sequencing was done on a sample of a population of CD138-negative cells sorted from bone marrow. This clonotype originated in a donor at least 40 years old with multiple myeloma. This chain's CDR3 is CASSIQPVGEQFF. The CDR3 region has the DNA TGCGCCAGCAGCATTCAACCAGTGGGGGAGCAGTTCTTC.